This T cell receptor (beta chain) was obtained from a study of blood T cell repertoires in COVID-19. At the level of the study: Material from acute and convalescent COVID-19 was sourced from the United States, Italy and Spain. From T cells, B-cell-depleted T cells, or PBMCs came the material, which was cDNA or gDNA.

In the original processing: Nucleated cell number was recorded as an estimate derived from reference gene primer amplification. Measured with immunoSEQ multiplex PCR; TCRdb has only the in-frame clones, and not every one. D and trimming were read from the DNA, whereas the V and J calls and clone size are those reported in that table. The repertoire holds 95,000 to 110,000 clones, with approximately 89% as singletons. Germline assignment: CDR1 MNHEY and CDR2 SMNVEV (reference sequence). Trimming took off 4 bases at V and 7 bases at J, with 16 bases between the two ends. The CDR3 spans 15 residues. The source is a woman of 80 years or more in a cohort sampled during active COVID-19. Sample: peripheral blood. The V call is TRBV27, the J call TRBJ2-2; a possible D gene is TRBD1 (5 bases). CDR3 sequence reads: CASSSGTGRVGELFF. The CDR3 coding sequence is TGTGCCAGCAGTTCAGGAACAGGAAGGGTCGGGGAGCTGTTTTTT.